A few counts support the clone carrying this T cell receptor beta chain. What it binds is unknown. This sample stems from a study of response to subunit inactivated influenza vaccine. Notes on the study in general: Authors suggested seasonal influenza vaccinations each recruit few new T cells.

The CDR3 has 12 residues. From germline, CDR1 is KGHSH and CDR2 LQKENI. The V gene lost 0 bases and the J gene lost 8 bases, with 7 bases spanning the gap. TCRdb re-called the RT-PCR reads with MiXCR, one entry per CDR3 protein. This table has some 600,000 distinct CDR3 sequences, around 15% appearing once. This chain uses TRBV18 with TRBJ1-2; D is undetermined. The TCR comes from a man between 45 and 60 years old who received an inactivated influenza vaccine. Sequencing was performed on PBMCs from blood, taken roughly 2 weeks before vaccination. CDR3 nucleotide sequence: TGTGCCAGCTCACCACCGGGTTTCGGCTACACCTTC. This gives the protein CASSPPGFGYTF.